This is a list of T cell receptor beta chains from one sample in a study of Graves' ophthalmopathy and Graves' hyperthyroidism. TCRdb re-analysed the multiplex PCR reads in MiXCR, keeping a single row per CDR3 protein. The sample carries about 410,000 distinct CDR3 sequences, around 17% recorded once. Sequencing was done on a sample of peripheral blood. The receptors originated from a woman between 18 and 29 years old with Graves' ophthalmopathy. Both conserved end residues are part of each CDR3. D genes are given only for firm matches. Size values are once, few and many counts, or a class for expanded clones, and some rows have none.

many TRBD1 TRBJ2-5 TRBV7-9 CASSRLRDRGQETQYF TGTGCCAGCAGCAGACTCCGGGACAGGGGCCAAGAGACCCAGTACTTC
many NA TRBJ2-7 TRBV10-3 CAIKGIKDEQYF TGTGCCATCAAGGGGATAAAAGACGAGCAGTACTTC
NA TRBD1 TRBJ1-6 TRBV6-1 CASSEFWDSNNSPLHF TGTGCCAGCAGTGAATTTTGGGACAGCAATAATTCACCCCTCCACTTT
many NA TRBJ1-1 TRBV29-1 CSVEGFRGILNTEAFF TGCAGCGTTGAAGGGTTTAGGGGTATTCTGAACACTGAAGCTTTCTTT
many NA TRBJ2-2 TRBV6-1 CASRPGHANTGELFF TGTGCCAGCAGACCCGGGCACGCGAACACCGGGGAGCTGTTTTTT
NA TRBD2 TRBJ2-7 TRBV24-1 CATSDLAGGAHEQYF TGTGCCACCAGTGACCTAGCGGGAGGCGCCCACGAGCAGTACTTC
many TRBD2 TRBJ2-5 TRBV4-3 CASSQEAASGGANQETQYF TGCGCCAGCAGCCAAGAAGCGGCTAGCGGGGGGGCTAACCAAGAGACCCAGTACTTC
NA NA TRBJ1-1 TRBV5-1 CASSLVPGSGEAFF TGCGCCAGCAGCTTGGTTCCGGGTAGCGGTGAAGCTTTCTTT
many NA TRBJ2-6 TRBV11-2 CASSLLGHVGANVLTF TGTGCCAGCAGCTTACTTGGCCACGTTGGGGCCAACGTCCTGACTTTC
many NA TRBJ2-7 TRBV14 CASSQYVTTGEQYF TGTGCCAGCAGCCAATACGTAACTACGGGAGAGCAGTACTTC
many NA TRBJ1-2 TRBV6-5 CASSYGNSYGYTF TGTGCCAGCAGCTATGGAAACTCCTATGGCTACACCTTC
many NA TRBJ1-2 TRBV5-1 CASSAGDGYTF TGCGCCAGCAGCGCCGGGGACGGCTACACCTTC
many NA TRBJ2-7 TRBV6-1 CASSRNRFYEQYF TGTGCCAGCAGCAGAAACAGGTTCTACGAGCAGTACTTC
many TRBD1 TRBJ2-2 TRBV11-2 CASSFLGTGESDTGELFF TGTGCCAGCAGCTTCCTCGGGACAGGGGAGTCAGACACCGGGGAGCTGTTTTTT
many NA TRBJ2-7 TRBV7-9 CASSPNYRDISF TGTGCCAGCAGTCCCAACTACAGGGATATTTCCTTC
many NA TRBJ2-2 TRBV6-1 CALRAPTGELFF TGTGCCCTCCGGGCTCCCACCGGGGAGCTGTTTTTT
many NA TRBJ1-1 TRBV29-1 CSVAWSTEAFF TGCAGCGTAGCCTGGAGCACTGAAGCTTTCTTT
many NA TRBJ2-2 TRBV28 CASSKPGRTNTGELFF TGTGCCAGCAGTAAACCGGGACGGACGAACACCGGGGAGCTGTTTTTT
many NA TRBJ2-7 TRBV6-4 CASTDGRAGPDYYEQYF TGTGCCAGCACGGATGGAAGGGCAGGGCCCGATTACTACGAGCAGTACTTC
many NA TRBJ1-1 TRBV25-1 CASRPMGDMNTEAFF TGTGCCAGCAGACCCATGGGAGATATGAACACTGAAGCTTTCTTT
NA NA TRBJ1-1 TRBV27 CASSFSFLSREIGAFF TGTGCCAGCAGTTTTAGTTTCCTCTCAAGGGAAATCGGAGCTTTCTTT
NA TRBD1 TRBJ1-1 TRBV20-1 CSAREGTGGGTEAFF TGCAGTGCTAGAGAAGGGACAGGGGGAGGCACTGAAGCTTTCTTT
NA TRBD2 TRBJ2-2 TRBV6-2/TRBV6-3 CASQRESGTGELFF TGTGCCAGCCAGCGGGAGTCGGGCACCGGGGAGCTGTTTTTT
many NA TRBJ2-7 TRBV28 CASSFGTRVYEQYF TGTGCCAGCAGTTTTGGGACACGCGTATACGAGCAGTACTTC
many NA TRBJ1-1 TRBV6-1 CASRWSKQGNTEAFF TGTGCCAGCCGCTGGTCAAAACAGGGGAACACTGAAGCTTTCTTT
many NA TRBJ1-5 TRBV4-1 CASSQDPGDDQPQHF TGCGCCAGCAGCCAAGATCCCGGGGACGATCAGCCCCAGCATTTT
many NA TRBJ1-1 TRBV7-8 CASSAVLNTEAFF TGTGCCAGCAGCGCCGTCCTGAACACTGAAGCTTTCTTT
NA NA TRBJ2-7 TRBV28 CASKTATLTYEQYF TGTGCCAGCAAAACAGCCACCCTCACCTACGAGCAGTACTTC